The 30 T cell receptor beta chains below were found in one sample sequenced in a study of T-cell reconstitution after alpha-beta-depleted transplantation in children (dated by TCRdb to about 2016). The method behind the library was PCR. Sequencer: Illumina HiSeq 2500. TCR libraries were prepared with molecular barcoding, using unique molecular identifiers to normalize TCRbeta repertoire quantification. The raw public data were reprocessed by TCRdb itself: fastp quality trimming at Q25, MiXCR clonotype calling, in-frame beta chains only. Every distinct CDR3 protein forms one entry, paired with its most common genes and DNA. Here the sample has 700,000 to 850,000 distinct CDR3 sequences; roughly 16% occur a single time. The ten largest clones take up approximately 4.5% of the sample. The treatment or condition label corresponds to: allogeneic hematopoietic cell transplantation with graft depleted of TCRalphabeta T cells and CD19 B cells.

The input for sequencing was PBMCs, mostly from graft donor cells, taken 360 days after TCRalphabeta/CD19-depleted stem cell transplant. The receptors here all came from a male patient between 5 and 17 years old who had a stem cell transplant for acute lymphoblastic leukemia, so the T cells may come from the graft donor.

This sequence joins TRBV10-2 and TRBJ2-5, with 9 nucleotides matching TRBD2. The CDR3 is 14 amino acids. With 8 bases clipped from V and 5 bases from J, the junction kept 9 bases outside the gene matches. Per the germline V gene, CDR1 is WSHSY and CDR2 is SAAADI. This CDR3 is CASRGLARRETQYF. The CDR3 nucleotides read TGCGCCAGCCGTGGACTAGCGAGGAGGGAGACCCAGTACTTC.

This clonotype was seen a single time. A much larger clone differs from this one at a single base, so this may be a read error. The genes are TRBV11-2 and TRBJ2-3, with 10 bases fitting TRBD2. This CDR3 region has 15 residues. Germline V gene data show CDR1 as SGHAT and CDR2 as FQNNGV. The CDR3 DNA follows: TGTGCCTGCAGCTTTCGGCTAGCGGGAGCGGATACGCAGTATTTT. This translates into CACSFRLAGADTQYF.

In its sample, this clonotype was seen a few times. The genes are TRBV15 and TRBJ2-3; D gene uncertain. The germline gives CDR1 LNHNV, CDR2 YYDKDF (reference sequence). V lost 0 bases, J lost 4 bases, and 8 bases lay in between. There are 14 residues in the CDR3. The DNA of the CDR3 is TGTGCCACCAGCAGAGATAAGGGCCCAGATACGCAGTATTTT. Translated: CATSRDKGPDTQYF.

With regard to this clonotype: The junction departs from the called germline gene at one end, perhaps through a read error. The chain recombines TRBV3-1 with TRBJ2-5; TRBD2 matches 8 bases. Germline CDR1 and CDR2: LGHDT and YNNKEL (reference sequence). The length of the CDR3 is 16 residues. The CDR3 region has the DNA TGTGCCAGCGGCCAAGAACTATCCAGCGGGAGTGAGACCCAGTACTTC. Residues: CASGQELSSGSETQYF.

This chain links TRBV20-1 with TRBJ2-1, with D perhaps matching TRBD1 (6 bases). CDR3 length: 15 residues. The germline V gene has CDR1 DFQATT and CDR2 SNEGSKA (reference sequence). Trimming took off 0 bases at V and 2 bases at J, with 11 bases between the two ends. The CDR3 sequence: CSARDLGGAYNEQFF. The CDR3 bases are TGCAGTGCTAGAGATTTAGGGGGTGCCTACAATGAGCAGTTCTTC.

The chain is built from TRBV18 and TRBJ2-1; the match to TRBD2 covers 7 bases. This CDR3 spans 14 amino acids. V lost 3 bases and J lost 9; bases outside the gene matches: 8. Per germline, CDR1 KGHSH and CDR2 LQKENI. The CDR3 region has the DNA TGTGCCAGCTCACCTCTGGGTGGGAGGGGTGAGCAGTTCTTC. This encodes CASSPLGGRGEQFF. Full variable domain (missing parts from reference TRBV18 and TRBJ2-1): NAGVMQNPRHLVRRRGQEARLRCSPMKGHSHVYWYRQLPEEGLKFMVYLQKENIIDESGMPKERFSAEFPKEGPSILRIQQVVRGDSAAYFCASSPLGGRGEQFFGPGTRLTVL.

This clonotype was seen ten or more times. The rearrangement links TRBV5-6 to TRBJ2-2; perhaps TRBD2 as D (6 bases). Trimming took off 5 bases at V and 4 bases at J, with 21 bases between the two ends. The CDR3 contains 17 residues. In germline, CDR1 is SGHDT, CDR2 YYEEEE. This CDR3 reads CASSPIAGGHSTGELFF. CDR3 DNA: TGTGCCAGCAGTCCCATAGCAGGAGGGCACTCCACCGGGGAGCTGTTTTTT. Full variable domain (missing parts from reference TRBV5-6 and TRBJ2-2): DAGVTQSPTHLIKTRGQQVTLRCSPKSGHDTVSWYQQALGQGPQFIFQYYEEEERQRGNFPDRFSGHQFPNYSSELNVNALLLGDSALYLCASSPIAGGHSTGELFFGEGSRLTVL.

This chain's CDR3 is CASRATGTEAFF. CDR3 bases: TGTGCCAGCAGAGCTACAGGGACTGAAGCTTTCTTT. J is TRBJ1-1 and V is TRBV12-3 or TRBV12-4; D is possibly TRBD1 (6 bases). V lost 6 bases to trimming and J lost 5 bases, with 10 bases between them. This CDR3 has 12 residues.

The chain has TRBV12-3 or TRBV12-4 and TRBJ2-1; TRBD2 is a possible D gene (5 bases). This CDR3 is built from 12 residues. Trimming removed 1 base at V and 9 bases at J, with 7 bases between. This CDR3 reads CASSLGSGEQFF. In DNA form, the CDR3 reads TGTGCCAGCAGTTTAGGGAGCGGTGAGCAGTTCTTC.

J is TRBJ2-1 and V is TRBV3-1; maybe TRBD2 (5 bases). Germline CDR1 is LGHDT and CDR2 is YNNKEL (reference sequence). This CDR3 is built from 16 residues. V was trimmed by 4 bases and J by 3 bases, leaving 16 bases between them. The CDR3 nucleotides are TGTGCCAGCAGCCGGCGAGGGAGAAGGAACTACAATGAGCAGTTCTTC. This codes for CASSRRGRRNYNEQFF.

This clonotype was counted a few times. The chain is built from TRBV9 and TRBJ2-2, with D unclear. The CDR3 covers 15 residues. Germline V gene sequence: CDR1 SGDLS, CDR2 YYNGEE. V was pared by 7 bases and J by 0 bases, with 13 bases between. Here the CDR3 DNA reads TGTGCCAGCGCCTCGACGGATTCGAACACCGGGGAGCTGTTTTTT. Translating gives CASASTDSNTGELFF.

This clonotype was picked up a small number of times. This chain connects TRBV6-1 to TRBJ2-2; 8 nucleotides agree with TRBD2. This CDR3 is built from 15 residues. J gave up 5 bases and V 7 bases, and 9 bases lay outside the gene matches. Germline V gene sequence: CDR1 MNHNS, CDR2 SASEGT. The CDR3 DNA is TGTGCCAGCACCCCGGGGGGGGGCCTAACCGGGGAGCTGTTTTTT. The encoded protein is CASTPGGGLTGELFF.

This clonotype was seen a handful of times. CDR3 region: CATSREGFDTQYF. The DNA for the CDR3 is TGTGCCACCAGCAGAGAAGGATTCGATACGCAGTATTTT. V usage is TRBV15 and J usage is TRBJ2-3, with D unclear. Germline lookup yields CDR1 LNHNV and CDR2 YYDKDF (reference sequence). The CDR3 spans 13 residues. V was shortened by 0 bases and J by 6 bases, with 7 bases between the two germline ends.

As for this clonotype: This CDR3 is missing its conserved last phenylalanine or tryptophan, likely due to a read error. This chain's CDR3 is CASRGLQGTDTQYL. The CDR3 DNA follows: TGTGCCAGCAGGGGACTCCAAGGCACAGATACGCAGTATCTT. The chain couples TRBV12-3 or TRBV12-4 to TRBJ2-3, with D possibly matching TRBD2 (6 bases). V was pared by 6 bases and J by 1 base, with 11 bases between. The CDR3 has 14 amino acids.

The rearrangement joins TRBV10-3 to TRBJ1-1, with TRBD1 identical over 7 bases. The germline V gene encodes CDR1 ENHRY and CDR2 SYGVKD. The CDR3 is 13 residues long. CDR3 region: CALRGTQNTEAFF. Here the CDR3 DNA reads TGTGCTCTCAGGGGGACACAGAACACTGAAGCTTTCTTT.

The chain combines TRBV11-1 with TRBJ1-1; no reliable D call. Germline CDR1 and CDR2: SGHAT and FQDESV (reference sequence). The V end lost 2 bases, the J end lost 6 bases, and 10 bases lay between the germline ends. This CDR3 is built from 13 residues. The CDR3 reads CASSLITQAEAFF. CDR3 DNA sequence: TGTGCCAGCAGCTTAATAACTCAAGCTGAAGCTTTCTTT.

The rearrangement uses TRBV27 and TRBJ2-3; 7 nucleotides agree with TRBD2. J was trimmed by 8 bases and V by 3 bases; bases with no gene match: 8. This CDR3 region has 14 residues. CDR1 and CDR2 from the germline V gene are MNHEY and SMNVEV (reference sequence). The chain's CDR3 is CASSFQGGSGTQYF. CDR3 in DNA: TGTGCCAGCAGTTTTCAGGGAGGGTCGGGTACGCAGTATTTT.

The rearrangement uses TRBV20-1 and TRBJ2-2; the match to TRBD2 covers 9 bases. Trimming at V came to 3 bases and at J to 4 bases, leaving 9 bases not matched to a gene. This CDR3 has 16 residues. From germline, CDR1 is DFQATT and CDR2 SNEGSKA (reference sequence). As DNA, the CDR3 is TGCAGTGCTAGGAAAAGCGGGAGGAGAGCCACCGGGGAGCTGTTTTTT. This translates into CSARKSGRRATGELFF.

V is TRBV7-9 and J is TRBJ1-2; 10 nucleotides align to TRBD1. V was clipped by 5 bases and J by 6 bases; unmatched bases: 9. Germline CDR1 SEHNR, CDR2 FQNEAQ (reference sequence). This CDR3 has 15 residues. DNA of the CDR3: TGTGCCAGCAGCCCGACGACAGGGGGCGCGGATGGCTACACCTTC. Its translation is CASSPTTGGADGYTF.

The rearrangement uses TRBV4-2 and TRBJ1-2; tentatively, D is TRBD1 (6 bases). This CDR3 has 14 amino acids. Germline assignment: CDR1 LGHNA and CDR2 YNFKEQ. V shed 1 base and J shed 2 bases, with 8 bases lying between them. CDR3 in amino acids: CASSQAQGNYGYTF. CDR3 coding DNA: TGTGCCAGCAGCCAAGCCCAGGGGAACTATGGCTACACCTTC.

The V gene is TRBV5-1, the J gene TRBJ2-7; 8 bases agree with TRBD1. Germline-derived CDR1 and CDR2 are SGHRS and YFSETQ. Trimming cost V 4 bases and J 4 bases; bases outside gene matches: 10. CDR3 size: 15 residues. CDR3 in DNA: TGCGCCAGCAGCCCCTGGACAGGGTCCCTTTACGAGCAGTACTTC. Translating it yields CASSPWTGSLYEQYF.

This clonotype appeared a few times. V usage is TRBV6-5 and J usage is TRBJ2-7, with D unclear. CDR3 length: 14 amino acids. Trimming took 2 bases from V and 4 from J, leaving 12 bases between them. From germline, CDR1 is MNHEY and CDR2 SVGAGI. CDR3 in DNA: TGTGCCAGCAGTTACAGTACAAGGTTGTACGAGCAGTACTTC. It codes for CASSYSTRLYEQYF.

This clonotype has a handful of counts. This sequence joins TRBV4-2 and TRBJ2-2; 9 nucleotides agree with TRBD2. With 1 base clipped from V and 3 bases from J, the junction kept 3 bases outside the gene matches. The CDR3 is made up of 16 amino acids. The germline CDR1 and CDR2 sequences are LGHNA and YNFKEQ. The CDR3 is CASSQAAGGDTGELFF. In nucleotides, the CDR3 is TGTGCCAGCAGCCAAGCAGCGGGGGGAGACACCGGGGAGCTGTTTTTT.

This clonotype has more than one count but fewer than ten. This chain connects TRBV9 to TRBJ2-3, with D hard to call. Germline CDR1 SGDLS, CDR2 YYNGEE. The V gene lost 0 bases and the J gene lost 1 base, with 12 bases spanning the gap. This CDR3 is built from 16 residues. The CDR3 loop reads CASSVGKGSGTDTQYF. CDR3 nucleotide sequence: TGTGCCAGCAGCGTAGGGAAGGGAAGCGGCACAGATACGCAGTATTTT.

This clonotype was seen a few times. The J gene is TRBJ2-1, the V gene TRBV9, with D hard to call. With 0 bases removed from V and 3 bases from J, the gap between germline ends came to 10 bases. Germline V gives CDR1 SGDLS, CDR2 YYNGEE. The CDR3 extends over 15 amino acids. The CDR3 DNA sequence: TGTGCCAGCAGCGTAGATGGACCAGTCTACAATGAGCAGTTCTTC. Its protein product is CASSVDGPVYNEQFF.

This clonotype was seen only a few times. The chain couples TRBV19 to TRBJ2-3; a possible D gene is TRBD2 (7 bases). From germline, CDR1 is LNHDA and CDR2 SQIVND (reference sequence). Trimming stripped 3 bases from V and 1 base from J, with 11 bases between. The CDR3 spans 15 residues. The CDR3 DNA reads TGTGCCAGTAGTATTCGGGGGGCCCGCACAGATACGCAGTATTTT. It codes for CASSIRGARTDTQYF.

This chain connects TRBV4-1 to TRBJ2-7; 12 bases match TRBD2. CDR1 is MGHRA, CDR2 YSYEKL, per germline. The CDR3 covers 17 residues. V was clipped by 1 base and J by 2 bases; unmatched bases: 6. For the CDR3, the DNA is TGCGCCAGCAGCCAAGCGGCGACTAGCGGGAGTCCCTACGAGCAGTACTTC. It specifies CASSQAATSGSPYEQYF.

This clonotype showed up many times. The genes are TRBV27 and TRBJ2-3; TRBD2 might be the D (5 bases). CDR3 size: 15 residues. Looked up from germline, CDR1 is MNHEY and CDR2 is SMNVEV (reference sequence). The V gene lost 3 bases and the J gene lost 6 bases, with 16 bases spanning the gap. The CDR3 region has the DNA TGTGCCAGCAGTTTGGTCGGGGTCCTTGGGGATACGCAGTATTTT. Amino acid sequence: CASSLVGVLGDTQYF.

The chain uses TRBV19 and TRBJ2-2; maybe TRBD2 (5 bases). Germline V gives CDR1 LNHDA, CDR2 SQIVND (reference sequence). The length of the CDR3 is 13 residues. CDR3: CFSRGTNTGELFF. The DNA for the CDR3 is TGTTTCAGCCGGGGAACGAACACCGGGGAGCTGTTTTTT.

The chain couples TRBV20-1 to TRBJ2-2, with D possibly TRBD1 on 7 matching bases. The V and J ends lost 4 bases and 6 bases respectively, with 21 bases between them. This CDR3 is built from 16 residues. Germline V gene data show CDR1 as DFQATT and CDR2 as SNEGSKA (reference sequence). CDR3 sequence reads: CSATKGRDRTSGELFF. CDR3 nucleotide sequence: TGCAGTGCTACTAAGGGGCGGGACAGAACATCCGGGGAGCTGTTTTTT.